A single TCR beta chain is shown here with its context. The data are from a study of blood T cell repertoires in COVID-19. Study background: Acute and convalescent COVID-19 specimens originated in the United States, Italy and Spain. Sources were T cells, B-cell-depleted T cells, or PBMCs; the material itself was cDNA or gDNA.

Germline assignment: CDR1 MNHEY and CDR2 SMNVEV (reference sequence). This CDR3 is built from 17 residues. With 2 bases clipped from V and 2 bases from J, the junction kept 9 bases outside the gene matches. Original processing methods: Researchers report that nucleated cell counts were estimated from reference gene primer amplification. Data came from immunoSEQ multiplex PCR; TCRdb stores just in-frame clones and leaves some out. That table supplies the V and J calls and clone size; D and trimming were determined from the DNA. The sample holds about 150,000 clones, approximately 78% seen once. This clonotype was obtained from a man older than 75 with acute or convalescent COVID-19. This sequence joins TRBV27 and TRBJ2-3, with 8 positions matching TRBD2. The sequenced sample was peripheral blood. The CDR3 reads CASSLGRSGGATDTQYF. The CDR3 bases are TGTGCCAGCAGTTTAGGCCGCAGCGGGGGTGCCACAGATACGCAGTATTTT.